In its sample, the clone carrying this TCR beta chain was seen once. Recruits, aged about 18 to 100 years, lived in about two dozen US areas. The sample originates from a study of blood T cell repertoires in COVID-19. Repertoires were generated with immunoSEQ multiplex PCR, while TCRdb's copy carries only in-frame clones and drops some. The data hold about 310,000 clones, with nearly 90% observed a single time. V lost 6 bases to trimming and J lost 6 bases; unmatched junction nucleotides: 17. CDR1 and CDR2 (germline): LNHDA, SQIVND (reference sequence). This CDR3 is built from 17 residues. The V and J genes are TRBV19 and TRBJ1-5, with TRBD1 identical over 7 bases. This receptor was obtained from a woman under 30 with acute COVID-19. Sequencing used PBMCs or T cells enriched from blood (not recorded which). Written as DNA, the CDR3 is TGTGCCAGTAGCTATTCTAAGGACAGGTCCAAGGCTCAGCCCCAGCATTTT. As protein: CASSYSKDRSKAQPQHF.